This T cell receptor beta chain was identified during a study of response to subunit inactivated influenza vaccine. General observations from the study: The study's authors posited that every seasonal influenza vaccination enlists few new T cells.

The germline V gene encodes CDR1 SGHVS and CDR2 FQNEAQ. This CDR3 has 10 amino acids. V lost 5 bases to trimming and J lost 8 bases, with 4 bases between them. TCRdb used MiXCR to reprocess the RT-PCR reads, holding one entry per CDR3 protein. Of roughly 670,000 distinct CDR3 sequences listed, approximately 15% are singletons. This clonotype was seen more than once but under ten times. What it recognizes is unknown. The TCR was taken from a man aged 50 to 59 who received an inactivated influenza vaccine. Source: PBMCs from blood, taken less than 15 days before vaccination. This rearrangement joins TRBV7-8 to TRBJ2-1; unclear D gene. CDR3 sequence: CASSIDEQFF. CDR3 DNA sequence: TGTGCCAGCAGCATCGATGAGCAGTTCTTC.